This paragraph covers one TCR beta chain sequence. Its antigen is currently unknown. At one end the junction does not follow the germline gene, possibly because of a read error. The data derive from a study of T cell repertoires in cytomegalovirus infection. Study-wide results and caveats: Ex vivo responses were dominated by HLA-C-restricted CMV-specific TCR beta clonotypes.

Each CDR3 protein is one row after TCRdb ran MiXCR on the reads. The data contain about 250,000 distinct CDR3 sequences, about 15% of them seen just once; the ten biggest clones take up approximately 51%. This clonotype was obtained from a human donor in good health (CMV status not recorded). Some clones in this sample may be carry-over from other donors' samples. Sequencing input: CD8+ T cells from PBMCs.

Here the CDR3 reads CASSQVEASSFEQYF. The CDR3 bases are TGTGCCAGCAGCCAAGTTGAGGCTAGCTCCTTCGAGCAGTACTTC. The chain uses TRBV4-2 and TRBJ2-7; perhaps TRBD2 as D (5 bases). The CDR3 totals 15 residues. CDR1 and CDR2 from the germline V gene are LGHNA and YNFKEQ.